This T cell receptor beta chain was identified in a study of blood T cell repertoires in COVID-19. Whole-study context: Whether acute or convalescent, the COVID-19 samples came from the United States, Italy and Spain. The analysed material was cDNA or gDNA that came from T cells, B-cell-depleted T cells, or PBMCs.

Authors' analysis steps: It was from reference gene primer amplification that nucleated cell counts were estimated. Sequencing was performed with immunoSEQ multiplex PCR; in TCRdb, only in-frame clones are kept and a portion is missing. V and J calls and clone size follow that table, whereas D and trimming were derived from the DNA. The sample consists of some 120,000 clones, roughly 84% of them appearing once. The length of the CDR3 is 14 residues. With V trimmed by 10 bases and J by 7 bases, 9 bases remained unmatched. CDR1 and CDR2 from the germline V gene are KGHDR and SFDVKD. The rearrangement joins TRBV24-1 to TRBJ2-2; 9 nucleotides match TRBD1. Sequences were obtained from peripheral blood. The receptor was isolated from a woman older than 75 with acute or convalescent COVID-19. CDR3 region: CATSKQGAGGELFF. CDR3 DNA: TGTGCCACATCCAAACAGGGGGCAGGCGGGGAGCTGTTTTTT.